This record looks at one T cell receptor beta chain sequence and its context. The antigen is not known. This specimen belongs to a study of CD8 T cells in Susac syndrome. Study-level results: Susac-specific public clones in total CD8+ repertoires numbered some 17; in CD8+ TEMRA repertoires, they numbered about five.

V was pared by 3 bases and J by 10 bases, with 10 bases between. There are 12 residues in the CDR3. CDR1 and CDR2 (germline): SEHNR, FQNEAQ (reference sequence). Patients with Susac syndrome fulfilled recently defined diagnostic criteria for definite or probable disease. A quantity of about 0.5 to 1 ug RNA underwent reverse transcription using random hexamers. The TCR beta CDR3 was amplified by immunoSEQ multiplex PCR across 54 Vbeta, 13 Jbeta. MiXCR was run by TCRdb on the immunoSEQ multiplex PCR reads, yielding one entry per CDR3 protein. This table holds under 85,000 distinct CDR3 sequences, 94% found once.

The rearrangement uses TRBV7-9 and TRBJ2-1; D possibly corresponds to TRBD2 (6 bases). The specimen sequenced was CD8+ T cells from PBMCs. The clonotype comes from a human donor with Susac syndrome. CDR3 amino acids: CASSFGDFEQFF. The CDR3 DNA follows: TGTGCCAGCAGCTTCGGGGACTTCGAGCAGTTCTTC. Complete variable domain (other parts from reference TRBV7-9 and TRBJ2-1): DTGVSQNPRHKITKRGQNVTFRCDPISEHNRLYWYRQTLGQGPEFLTYFQNEAQLEKSRLLSDRFSAERPKGSFSTLEIQRTEQGDSAMYLCASSFGDFEQFFGPGTRLTVL.